The entry that follows covers one T cell receptor beta chain sequence. PCR was performed using 60 Vbeta and 13 Jbeta primers. Assay used: immunoSEQ multiplex PCR; TCRdb lists only in-frame clones, some missing. The sample yields approximately 160,000 clones, over 80% seen once. This sample stems from a study of cytomegalovirus exposure and HLA in healthy donors. The sequence was collected from a girl aged 5 to 17 in good health and CMV-seropositive. The specimen sequenced was PBMCs.

Here the CDR3 reads CASSPDRGSVEQYF. Here the CDR3 DNA reads TGCGCCAGCAGCCCGGACAGGGGTTCGGTCGAGCAGTACTTC. This chain joins TRBV5-1 and TRBJ2-7; 9 bases agree with TRBD1. V shed 4 bases, J shed 6 bases, and the junction held 8 bases outside the gene matches. Germline V gives CDR1 SGHRS, CDR2 YFSETQ. The CDR3 covers 14 residues.